These T cell receptor beta chains were read from a single sample in a study of radiotherapy plus CTLA-4 blockade in lung cancer. Data came from immunoSEQ multiplex PCR; TCRdb stores just in-frame clones and leaves some out. The sample records approximately 89,000 clones, around 76% being singletons. This sample comprised peripheral blood, obtained from a patient treated with radiotherapy plus ipilimumab. The receptors were gathered from a human donor with non-small cell lung cancer who had a partial response to radiotherapy plus ipilimumab. Some clones in this sample may be carry-over from other donors' samples. The CDR3 runs from the conserved cysteine through the conserved F or W. D genes are given only for firm matches. Where a row states a size, it is once, few, many or the class of an expanded clone; other rows omit it.

d_gene: NA; len: 13; v_gene: TRBV27; j_gene: TRBJ2-5; abundance: NA; CDR3aa: CASRRAAQETQYF; CDR3nt: TGTGCCAGCAGGAGGGCTGCACAAGAGACCCAGTACTTC
d_gene: NA; len: 11; v_gene: TRBV2; j_gene: TRBJ1-1; abundance: few; CDR3aa: CASSVTVLGFF; CDR3nt: TGTGCCAGCAGTGTAACAGTGCTGGGTTTCTTT
d_gene: NA; len: 14; v_gene: TRBV6-1; j_gene: TRBJ1-2; abundance: NA; CDR3aa: CASSEGTANYGYTF; CDR3nt: TGTGCCAGCAGTGAAGGGACAGCTAACTATGGCTACACCTTC
d_gene: NA; len: 17; v_gene: TRBV28; j_gene: TRBJ2-6; abundance: few; CDR3aa: CASSRYASSSGANVLTF; CDR3nt: TGTGCCAGCAGTCGCTACGCCTCAAGCTCTGGGGCCAACGTCCTGACTTTC
d_gene: NA; len: 14; v_gene: TRBV6-5; j_gene: TRBJ1-2; abundance: few; CDR3aa: CASSYSPANYGYTF; CDR3nt: TGTGCCAGCAGTTACAGCCCAGCGAACTATGGCTACACCTTC
d_gene: NA; len: 13; v_gene: TRBV7-2; j_gene: TRBJ2-1; abundance: NA; CDR3aa: CASSSVLYNEQFF; CDR3nt: TGTGCCAGCAGCTCAGTGCTGTACAATGAGCAGTTCTTC
d_gene: NA; len: 16; v_gene: TRBV28; j_gene: TRBJ1-3; abundance: medium-sized; CDR3aa: CASSLEGGRSGNTIYF; CDR3nt: TGTGCCAGCAGTTTAGAGGGCGGACGCTCTGGAAACACCATATATTTT
d_gene: NA; len: 17; v_gene: TRBV18; j_gene: TRBJ1-2; abundance: NA; CDR3aa: CASPTLDSQWPNYGYTF; CDR3nt: TGTGCCAGCCCAACCCTAGACTCCCAGTGGCCTAACTATGGCTACACCTTC
d_gene: NA; len: 15; v_gene: TRBV14; j_gene: TRBJ1-1; abundance: NA; CDR3aa: CASSLTRAAGTEAFF; CDR3nt: TGTGCCAGCAGCCTTACCCGGGCCGCGGGCACTGAAGCTTTCTTT
d_gene: NA; len: 15; v_gene: TRBV6-6; j_gene: TRBJ1-1; abundance: NA; CDR3aa: CASSYNQGQNTEAFF; CDR3nt: TGTGCCAGCAGTTACAACCAGGGTCAAAACACTGAAGCTTTCTTT
d_gene: TRBD2; len: 17; v_gene: TRBV7-6; j_gene: TRBJ2-5; abundance: NA; CDR3aa: CASSLVDPGGYGETQYF; CDR3nt: TGTGCCAGCAGCTTAGTAGACCCGGGGGGTTATGGGGAGACCCAGTACTTC
d_gene: NA; len: 14; v_gene: TRBV28; j_gene: TRBJ2-5; abundance: NA; CDR3aa: CASSLGGRGMKRHF; CDR3nt: TGTGCCAGCAGTTTAGGGGGGAGGGGGATGAAGCGGCACTTC
d_gene: TRBD2; len: 15; v_gene: TRBV11-3; j_gene: TRBJ2-1; abundance: NA; CDR3aa: CASSLGGAGGREQFF; CDR3nt: TGTGCCAGCAGCTTAGGGGGAGCGGGAGGCAGGGAGCAGTTCTTC
d_gene: TRBD1; len: 13; v_gene: TRBV28; j_gene: TRBJ2-7; abundance: NA; CDR3aa: CASSRDRVYEQYF; CDR3nt: TGTGCCAGCAGCCGGGACAGGGTATACGAGCAGTACTTC
d_gene: TRBD2; len: 15; v_gene: TRBV6-1; j_gene: TRBJ2-1; abundance: few; CDR3aa: CASSVGTSGSGEQFF; CDR3nt: TGTGCCAGCAGTGTAGGGACTAGCGGGAGTGGTGAGCAGTTCTTC
d_gene: NA; len: 14; v_gene: TRBV2; j_gene: TRBJ2-7; abundance: NA; CDR3aa: CASRGATESYEQYF; CDR3nt: TGTGCCAGCAGAGGCGCGACAGAATCCTACGAGCAGTACTTC
d_gene: TRBD2; len: 15; v_gene: TRBV2; j_gene: TRBJ2-2; abundance: once; CDR3aa: CASSELAGDTGELFF; CDR3nt: TGTGCCAGCAGTGAATTGGCGGGGGACACCGGGGAGCTGTTTTTT
d_gene: NA; len: 17; v_gene: TRBV14; j_gene: TRBJ1-2; abundance: few; CDR3aa: CASSPLGADLDYYGYTF; CDR3nt: TGTGCCAGCAGCCCGTTAGGGGCCGACTTAGACTACTATGGCTACACCTTC
d_gene: TRBD1; len: 14; v_gene: TRBV7-9; j_gene: TRBJ2-5; abundance: NA; CDR3aa: CASSTGTGWKTQYF; CDR3nt: TGTGCCAGCAGCACCGGGACAGGGTGGAAGACCCAGTACTTC
d_gene: NA; len: 15; v_gene: TRBV7-6; j_gene: TRBJ2-2; abundance: NA; CDR3aa: CASSLGQANTGELFF; CDR3nt: TGTGCCAGCAGCTTAGGACAGGCGAACACCGGGGAGCTGTTTTTT
d_gene: NA; len: 17; v_gene: TRBV19; j_gene: TRBJ1-6; abundance: NA; CDR3aa: CASSIQGTVSYNSPLHF; CDR3nt: TGTGCCAGTAGTATCCAGGGGACCGTCTCCTATAATTCACCCCTCCACTTT
d_gene: TRBD1; len: 15; v_gene: TRBV7-6; j_gene: TRBJ1-1; abundance: NA; CDR3aa: CASSKRRDRATEAFF; CDR3nt: TGTGCCAGCAGCAAACGCCGGGACAGGGCCACTGAAGCTTTCTTT
d_gene: TRBD1; len: 14; v_gene: TRBV11-2; j_gene: TRBJ1-1; abundance: NA; CDR3aa: CASSSPGGYTEAFF; CDR3nt: TGTGCCAGCAGCTCCCCAGGGGGGTACACTGAAGCTTTCTTT
d_gene: NA; len: 15; v_gene: TRBV14; j_gene: TRBJ2-2; abundance: NA; CDR3aa: CASSQQRAGTGELFF; CDR3nt: TGTGCCAGCAGCCAACAGAGGGCGGGCACCGGGGAGCTGTTTTTT
d_gene: NA; len: 12; v_gene: TRBV30; j_gene: TRBJ1-2; abundance: NA; CDR3aa: CTTTSGDYGYTF; CDR3nt: TGCACTACGACCTCGGGAGACTATGGCTACACCTTC
d_gene: TRBD1; len: 16; v_gene: TRBV11-3; j_gene: TRBJ2-5; abundance: NA; CDR3aa: CASSQGPTGLGETQYF; CDR3nt: TGTGCCAGCAGCCAGGGTCCGACAGGGCTCGGAGAGACCCAGTACTTC
d_gene: NA; len: 14; v_gene: TRBV15; j_gene: TRBJ2-1; abundance: NA; CDR3aa: CATSRDRTTNEQFF; CDR3nt: TGTGCCACCAGCAGAGACCGGACAACCAATGAGCAGTTCTTC
d_gene: TRBD1; len: 17; v_gene: TRBV9; j_gene: TRBJ1-5; abundance: once; CDR3aa: CASATGGRIYSNQPQHF; CDR3nt: TGTGCCAGCGCTACAGGGGGACGTATATATAGCAATCAGCCCCAGCATTTT
d_gene: TRBD1; len: 14; v_gene: TRBV2; j_gene: TRBJ2-7; abundance: NA; CDR3aa: CASSTGTGLYEQYF; CDR3nt: TGTGCCAGCAGTACCGGGACAGGGCTTTACGAGCAGTACTTC
d_gene: NA; len: 14; v_gene: TRBV28; j_gene: TRBJ1-4; abundance: NA; CDR3aa: CASSLRGGGGKLFF; CDR3nt: TGTGCCAGCAGTTTGAGGGGGGGTGGGGGGAAACTGTTTTTT
d_gene: TRBD1; len: 12; v_gene: TRBV19; j_gene: TRBJ1-1; abundance: few; CDR3aa: CASSLDRGAAFF; CDR3nt: TGTGCCAGTAGTCTGGACAGGGGGGCGGCTTTCTTT
d_gene: TRBD1; len: 17; v_gene: TRBV7-2; j_gene: TRBJ1-2; abundance: NA; CDR3aa: CASSDRTGGRGGYGYTF; CDR3nt: TGTGCCAGCAGCGACCGGACAGGGGGAAGGGGTGGCTATGGCTACACCTTC
d_gene: NA; len: 13; v_gene: TRBV6-1; j_gene: TRBJ2-7; abundance: NA; CDR3aa: CASTAQGIDEQYF; CDR3nt: TGTGCCAGCACCGCGCAGGGAATCGACGAGCAGTACTTC
d_gene: TRBD2; len: 14; v_gene: TRBV28; j_gene: TRBJ2-7; abundance: NA; CDR3aa: CASNPGLAVYEQYF; CDR3nt: TGTGCCAGCAATCCGGGACTAGCCGTTTACGAGCAGTACTTC
d_gene: NA; len: 16; v_gene: TRBV2; j_gene: TRBJ2-5; abundance: few; CDR3aa: CASSESRQASGETQYF; CDR3nt: TGTGCCAGCAGTGAGTCAAGACAGGCCTCAGGGGAGACCCAGTACTTC
d_gene: TRBD1; len: 14; v_gene: TRBV4-1; j_gene: TRBJ1-3; abundance: few; CDR3aa: CASSKGTAQDTIYF; CDR3nt: TGCGCCAGCAGCAAAGGGACAGCCCAAGACACCATATATTTT
d_gene: NA; len: 17; v_gene: TRBV10-3; j_gene: TRBJ2-1; abundance: NA; CDR3aa: CAISGGSAGLSYNEQFF; CDR3nt: TGTGCCATCAGCGGGGGTAGCGCCGGTCTTTCCTACAATGAGCAGTTCTTC
d_gene: TRBD1; len: 17; v_gene: TRBV28; j_gene: TRBJ1-4; abundance: NA; CDR3aa: CASRGAGGRATNEKLFF; CDR3nt: TGTGCCAGCCGTGGAGCAGGGGGTAGGGCAACTAATGAAAAACTGTTTTTT
d_gene: NA; len: 12; v_gene: TRBV18; j_gene: TRBJ2-1; abundance: NA; CDR3aa: CASSREDNEQFF; CDR3nt: TGTGCCAGCTCACGAGAGGACAATGAGCAGTTCTTC